The clone carrying this TCR beta chain was counted a few times. What it binds is unknown. Sorted CD4+ subsets: naive, central memory, regulatory, stem cell-like memory (CD45RO/CCR7/CD25/CD127/CD95/CD27 panel). This CDR3 is 16 amino acids long. The V end was cut by 1 base, the J end by 4 bases, with 14 bases between. From germline, CDR1 is SGHTA and CDR2 FQGNSA. All of the isolated RNA was reverse transcribed, so expressed TCRB transcripts were sequenced. Naive, central memory and regulatory T cell samples came to a mean of about 3.9 million reads. Using immunoSEQ multiplex PCR, the repertoire was profiled, and TCRdb retains in-frame clones only, with some absent. The table records more than 120,000 clones, roughly a tenth of them present only once. This entry comes from a study of beta chain features in type 1 diabetes. About the study: In age, gender and cell yields, patients were similar to healthy donors.

Study-level findings and limits: Within patients, naive, central memory and Treg TCRB repertoires seemed more similar than within healthy donors.

The material sequenced was naive CD4+ T cells from blood. The TCR comes from a man between 18 and 35 years old in good health. The J gene is TRBJ2-1, the V gene TRBV7-2, with D maybe TRBD2 (7 bases). DNA of the CDR3: TGTGCCAGCAGCTTAGGTTGGGGGGGGGCTTACAATGAGCAGTTCTTC. As protein: CASSLGWGGAYNEQFF.